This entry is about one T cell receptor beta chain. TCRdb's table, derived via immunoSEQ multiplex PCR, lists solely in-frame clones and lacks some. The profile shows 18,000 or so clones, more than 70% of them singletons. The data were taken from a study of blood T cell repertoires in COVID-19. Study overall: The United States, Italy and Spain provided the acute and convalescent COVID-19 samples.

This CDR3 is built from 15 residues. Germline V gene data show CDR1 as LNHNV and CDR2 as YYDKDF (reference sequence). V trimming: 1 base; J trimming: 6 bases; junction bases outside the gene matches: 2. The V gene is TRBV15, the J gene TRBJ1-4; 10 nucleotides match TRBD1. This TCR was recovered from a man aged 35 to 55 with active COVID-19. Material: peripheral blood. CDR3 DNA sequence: TGTGCCACCAGCAGAGGCGGGACAGGGGATGAAAAACTGTTTTTT. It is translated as CATSRGGTGDEKLFF.